What follows are 9 T cell receptor beta chains derived from one specimen sequenced in a study of blood T cell repertoires in COVID-19 (dated by TCRdb to the early 2020s). The library was prepared using the immunoSEQ multiplex PCR assay. As stored in TCRdb, this immuneACCESS dataset retains in-frame rearrangements with V and J assigned. A fraction of the clones does not appear; measured against another copy, unresolved V genes explain less than half of the discrepancy, and the remainder lacks a known reason. A total of under 200,000 clones appear in this sample, around 84% of them only once. 13% to 15% of the sample belongs to the ten largest clones. The sample comprised peripheral blood. The receptors shown here come from a woman between 65 and 79 years old with COVID-19, enrolled during active disease.

This chain connects TRBV5-4 to TRBJ1-5; 8 positions agree with TRBD1. Germline V gene lookup returns CDR1 SGHNT and CDR2 YYREEE (reference sequence). The CDR3 has 15 amino acids. The V and J ends lost 0 bases and 5 bases, in that order; junction bases with no gene match: 4. The CDR3, as DNA: TGTGCCAGCAGCTTGGAGCCGGACAGGGATCAGCCCCAGCATTTT. Encoded protein: CASSLEPDRDQPQHF.

The CDR3 loop reads CASSEDITNEKLFF. The DNA of the CDR3 is TGTGCCAGCAGCGAGGACATAACTAATGAAAAACTGTTTTTT. The rearrangement uses TRBV9 and TRBJ1-4; a weak D match, TRBD1 (5 bases). V lost 3 bases to trimming and J lost 1 base, with 7 bases between them. The CDR3 consists of 14 residues. Germline-derived CDR1 and CDR2 are SGDLS and YYNGEE.

This clone was found a few times. The genes are TRBV6-1 and TRBJ2-3, with 15 bases that match TRBD2. Trimming removed 4 bases from V and 4 bases from J; junction bases left unmatched: 9. The CDR3 sequence is 18 residues long. Germline assignment: CDR1 MNHNS and CDR2 SASEGT. In nucleotides, the CDR3 is TGTGCCAGCAGTGGGACTAGCGGGAGGGCAGTCGGACCAGATACGCAGTATTTT. It translates to CASSGTSGRAVGPDTQYF.

The CDR3 DNA follows: TGCAGCGTTCTTTGGGGAGATGAGCAGTTCTTC. Translating it yields CSVLWGDEQFF. This sequence joins TRBV29-1 and TRBJ2-1, with D possibly matching TRBD2 (5 bases). This CDR3 is 11 amino acids long. Germline CDR1 SQVTM, CDR2 ANQGSEA. V was pared by 5 bases and J by 8 bases, with 10 bases between.

This sequence joins TRBV6-2 or TRBV6-3 and TRBJ2-7; D ambiguous. The CDR3 is made up of 13 amino acids. Trimming removed 2 bases at V and 4 bases at J, with 9 bases between. The germline gives CDR1 MNHEY, CDR2 SVGEGT. The CDR3 sequence: CASSYERSYEQYF. The CDR3 bases are TGTGCCAGCAGTTACGAGAGGAGTTACGAGCAGTACTTC.

The V gene is TRBV27, the J gene TRBJ1-2, with 8 bases matching TRBD1. CDR3 length equals 13 residues. CDR1 and CDR2 from the germline V gene are MNHEY and SMNVEV (reference sequence). Trimming took 6 bases from V and 8 from J; bases not matched to a gene: 8. CDR3 loop: CASSLDRAAGYTF. CDR3 DNA sequence: TGTGCCAGCAGCCTGGACAGGGCAGCGGGCTACACCTTC.

This chain links TRBV19 with TRBJ1-2; 7 bases line up with TRBD1. Germline assignment: CDR1 LNHDA and CDR2 SQIVND (reference sequence). V lost 5 bases to trimming and J lost 1 base; unmatched junction nucleotides: 7. This CDR3 spans 15 amino acids. The CDR3 sequence is CASSGAQGNNYGYTF. CDR3 DNA: TGTGCCAGTAGTGGAGCACAGGGGAATAACTATGGCTACACCTTC.

The chain couples TRBV2 to TRBJ2-2, with 9 bases fitting TRBD1. The germline CDR1 and CDR2 sequences are SNHLY and FYNNEI. The CDR3 sequence is 14 residues long. V was clipped by 9 bases and J by 4 bases; unmatched bases: 6. The CDR3 spells CASRRTGATGELFF. CDR3 DNA: TGTGCCAGTCGCAGGACAGGGGCCACCGGGGAGCTGTTTTTT.

This clone was seen a single time. The chain carries TRBV10-2 and TRBJ2-1; perhaps TRBD1 as D (5 bases). The CDR3 sequence is 15 residues long. From germline, CDR1 is WSHSY and CDR2 SAAADI. Trimming took 7 bases from V and 0 from J, leaving 13 bases between them. The CDR3 DNA sequence: TGCGCCAGCAAGGGGTCGACGGTCTCCTACAATGAGCAGTTCTTC. Translation gives CASKGSTVSYNEQFF.